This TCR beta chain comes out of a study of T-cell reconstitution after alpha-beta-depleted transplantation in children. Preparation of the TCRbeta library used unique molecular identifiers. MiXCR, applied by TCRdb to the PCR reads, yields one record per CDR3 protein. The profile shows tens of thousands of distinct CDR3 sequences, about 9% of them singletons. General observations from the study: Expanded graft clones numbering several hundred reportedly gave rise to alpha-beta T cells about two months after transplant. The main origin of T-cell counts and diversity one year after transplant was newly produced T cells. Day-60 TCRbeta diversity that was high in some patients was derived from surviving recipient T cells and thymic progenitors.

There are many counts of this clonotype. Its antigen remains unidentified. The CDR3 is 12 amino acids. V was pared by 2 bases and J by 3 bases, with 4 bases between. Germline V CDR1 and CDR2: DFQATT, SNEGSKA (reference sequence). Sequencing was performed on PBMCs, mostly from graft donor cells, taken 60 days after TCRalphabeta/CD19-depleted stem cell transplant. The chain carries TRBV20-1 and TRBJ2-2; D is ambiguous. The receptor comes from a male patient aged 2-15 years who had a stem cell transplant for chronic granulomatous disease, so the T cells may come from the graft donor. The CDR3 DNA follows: TGCAGTGCTAGACCTCACACCGGGGAGCTGTTTTTT. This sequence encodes CSARPHTGELFF.